This TCR beta chain was identified during a study of T cell repertoires in cytomegalovirus infection. Study in general: Recently described HLA-C-restricted plus well-studied HLA-B-restricted CMV epitopes were used. Based on public TCR beta signatures, there were indications of CMV infection and of a matching HLA type. Study-wide findings and caveats: HLA-C-restricted CMV clonotypes gave the most frequent clonotype in two of eight donors.

MiXCR, run by TCRdb on the reads, gives a single entry per CDR3 protein. This sample yields approximately 260,000 distinct CDR3 sequences, of which about 20% are seen a single time; roughly a fifth belongs to the top ten. The CDR3 loop spans 13 amino acids. The V end was cut by 0 bases, the J end by 15 bases, with 15 bases between. CDR1 and CDR2 from the germline V gene are SNHLY and FYNNEI. This clonotype was detected many times. Its target is unknown. This receptor was taken from a human donor in good health (CMV status not recorded). Some clones in this sample may be carry-over from other donors' samples. Sequenced material: cultured PBMCs, taken from culture after CMV antigen stimulation. The chain is built from TRBV2 and TRBJ1-5; D ambiguous. The CDR3 nucleotides read TGTGCCAGCAGTGAAGCAAGAACGGAGCCGCGGCATTTT. This encodes CASSEARTEPRHF.